This entry concerns a single T cell receptor beta chain. This clonotype was seen only a few times. The antigen it binds to is not known. No base qualities exist here, and no much larger clone lies one base off it. These data come from a study of CD8 T cells in ankylosing spondylitis (dated 2017 in TCRdb). Context from the whole study: The study set out to find disease-linked TCR variants by profiling T cell receptor beta repertoires in ankylosing spondylitis patients and healthy donors. Peripheral blood was sampled, and synovial fluid was also collected from ankylosing spondylitis patients. The full study cohort was made up of 25 ankylosing spondylitis patients and 108 healthy donors.

Trimming takes 1 base off V and 0 bases off J; junction bases not matched to a gene: 1. The cysteine opens and the phenylalanine closes a CDR3 of 15 amino acids. The read is trimmed to its CDR3 DNA, 45 bases read in frame from base 1. CDR1 and CDR2 (DFQATT, SNEGSKA) derive from the germline V gene (reference sequence). Synovial fluid samples were matched to blood samples from the same ankylosing spondylitis patients. Sequencing took place on an Illumina HiSeq 2500. Quantitative 5'-RACE with molecular barcodes was the method used to prepare the TCR beta libraries. As for the original processing: To identify disease-linked TCR variants, a new computational method was used, one built on a probabilistic model of VDJ rearrangement. TCRdb reprocessed the public reads (quality trimming at Q25 with fastp, clone calling with MiXCR) and kept in-frame beta chains. CDR3 protein duplicates are merged, each entry listing the most common genes and DNA. The V and J calls were not made by the authors but by TCRdb's processing. The sample records about 140,000 distinct CDR3 sequences, under 35% of which are singletons. The top ten clonotypes cover about 6% of the sample.

Here is what the overall study found, with its caveats: A TCR beta motif of about 8 highly homologous amino acid variants appeared characteristic of blood from ankylosing spondylitis patients. The disease-linked clones showed a CD8+ phenotype and occurred at relatively low frequencies in peripheral blood. Some of the motif variants had been reported before in the synovial fluid and blood of reactive arthritis patients, a finding that suggests common disease-initiation mechanisms. The disease-linked clones were reported as significantly enriched in matched synovial fluid samples from ankylosing spondylitis patients.

The sequence was obtained from a male donor with ankylosing spondylitis. This receptor chain uses TRBV20-1 and TRBJ2-3; TRBD2 matches 10 bases in the middle. Sequencing input: synovial fluid, either unsorted or a sorted T cell fraction (not recorded which). This receptor carries the CDR3 CSARVAGGSTDTQYF. The sequenced DNA: TGCAGTGCTAGAGTAGCGGGGGGAAGCACAGATACGCAGTATTTT.